The 28 T cell receptor beta chains below come from one sample, sequenced in a study of T-cell reconstitution after alpha-beta-depleted transplantation in children. TCRbeta library construction was performed incorporating unique molecular identifiers. TCRdb passed the PCR reads through MiXCR, listing each CDR3 protein once. The data contain more than 85,000 distinct CDR3 sequences, 7% to 8% of them singletons. The material was PBMCs, obtained before TCRalphabeta/CD19-depleted stem cell transplant. The receptors here all came from a boy aged 2 to 10 with acute lymphoblastic leukemia, due to receive a stem cell transplant.

There are many counts of this clonotype. This chain connects TRBV7-2 to TRBJ1-1; the D is unclear. The ends were cut back, 5 bases at V and 8 bases at J, with 12 bases in the middle. CDR3 length equals 12 residues. Looked up from germline, CDR1 is SGHTA and CDR2 is FQGNSA. As DNA, the CDR3 is TGTGCCAGCAGCCACAAAACGTGGGAAGCTTTCTTT. Translation gives CASSHKTWEAFF.

The V gene is TRBV12-3 or TRBV12-4, the J gene TRBJ2-7, with 12 bases matching TRBD1. The CDR3 contains 15 residues. Losses at the gene ends were 2 bases for V and 4 bases for J; bases not matched to a gene: 3. CDR3 DNA sequence: TGTGCCAGCAGTTTATGGGGACAGGGGGCTTACGAGCAGTACTTC. Translation: CASSLWGQGAYEQYF.

The genes are TRBV20-1 and TRBJ2-1; 8 bases align to TRBD2. The germline gives CDR1 DFQATT, CDR2 SNEGSKA (reference sequence). The CDR3 is made up of 17 amino acids. V was clipped by 2 bases and J by 0 bases; unmatched bases: 9. CDR3 loop: CSARRAGGVSSYNEQFF. The CDR3 DNA reads as TGCAGTGCTAGAAGGGCGGGGGGCGTGAGCTCCTACAATGAGCAGTTCTTC.

J is TRBJ1-1 and V is TRBV20-1; no definite D call. The CDR3 has 14 residues. The germline V gene encodes CDR1 DFQATT and CDR2 SNEGSKA (reference sequence). V was shortened by 1 base and J by 1 base, with 10 bases between the two germline ends. The CDR3 sequence is CSARASRGNTEAFF. The CDR3 DNA reads as TGCAGTGCTAGAGCATCGCGCGGGAACACTGAAGCTTTCTTT.

The chain couples TRBV20-1 to TRBJ2-1; possibly TRBD2 for D (7 bases). Germline CDR1 is DFQATT and CDR2 is SNEGSKA (reference sequence). The CDR3 length is 15 residues. V was cut by 6 bases and J by 8 bases, with 23 bases left in between. Here the CDR3 reads CSAQGRGGRGDEQFF. The DNA of the CDR3 is TGCAGTGCCCAGGGGAGGGGGGGCCGCGGGGATGAGCAGTTCTTC.

The chain is built from TRBV6-4 and TRBJ1-2; D might be TRBD1 (5 bases). The CDR3 is 15 amino acids. The V and J ends lost 0 bases and 3 bases respectively, with 11 bases between them. Germline values: CDR1 MRHNA, CDR2 SNTAGT. CDR3 protein: CASSDSKTGHYGYTF. The DNA for the CDR3 is TGTGCCAGCAGTGACTCGAAGACGGGGCACTATGGCTACACCTTC.

This clonotype occurred a few times. The rearrangement joins TRBV10-3 to TRBJ1-4, with D uncertain. The V gene's germline CDR1 is ENHRY and CDR2 SYGVKD. The CDR3 is made up of 14 amino acids. Trimming left V 2 bases short and J 5 bases short, with 9 bases between. Here the CDR3 DNA reads TGTGCCATCAGTGAGGGCAGGAGAAATGAAAAACTGTTTTTT. This sequence encodes CAISEGRRNEKLFF.

This rearrangement joins TRBV27 to TRBJ2-5; D gene ambiguous. CDR3 length: 15 amino acids. Germline CDR1 and CDR2: MNHEY and SMNVEV (reference sequence). Trimming pared 0 bases from V and 1 base from J, leaving 9 bases between. The CDR3 loop reads CASSLSRSFQETQYF. The CDR3 nucleotides are TGTGCCAGCAGTTTATCGAGGTCTTTCCAAGAGACCCAGTACTTC.

The sample holds many counts of this clonotype. The CDR3 reads CASSPAGTGGYEQYF. CDR3 bases: TGTGCCAGCAGCCCAGCAGGGACAGGGGGCTACGAGCAGTACTTC. The rearrangement joins TRBV7-9 to TRBJ2-7, with TRBD1 identical over 11 bases. Trimming at V came to 5 bases and at J to 3 bases, leaving 6 bases not matched to a gene. This CDR3 spans 15 amino acids. Germline V gene sequence: CDR1 SEHNR, CDR2 FQNEAQ (reference sequence).

This clonotype has just a few counts. V and J are TRBV20-1 and TRBJ2-1, with TRBD2 identical over 9 bases. Trimming cost V 3 bases and J 7 bases; bases outside gene matches: 16. Germline V gene data show CDR1 as DFQATT and CDR2 as SNEGSKA (reference sequence). This CDR3 has 17 amino acids. The CDR3 protein is CSASRLTAGGPRNEQFF. The CDR3 DNA reads TGCAGTGCTAGCAGATTAACGGCGGGGGGGCCGAGAAATGAGCAGTTCTTC.

This chain uses TRBV6-5 with TRBJ2-6; possibly TRBD1 for D (5 bases). Germline V CDR1 and CDR2: MNHEY, SVGAGI. V dropped 2 bases and J dropped 0 bases, with 11 bases sitting between them. The CDR3 is 17 residues long. The CDR3 DNA reads as TGTGCCAGCAGTTACGCCAGGGTGCCCTCTGGGGCCAACGTCCTGACTTTC. This sequence encodes CASSYARVPSGANVLTF.

As regards this clonotype: A much larger clone lies one base from this, so it may be a read error. V usage is TRBV5-1 and J usage is TRBJ2-3, with D maybe TRBD1 (6 bases). Trimming took 0 bases from V and 4 from J, leaving 21 bases between them. The CDR3 spans 18 residues. Germline values: CDR1 SGHRS, CDR2 YFSETQ. CDR3 coding DNA: TGCGCCAGCAGCTTGGCCGGAAGTGGGGGACAACTCGCAGATACGCAGTATTTT. Encoded protein: CASSLAGSGGQLADTQYF. Looking up the rest from reference TRBV5-1 and TRBJ2-3 gives the full variable domain: KAGVTQTPRYLIKTRGQQVTLSCSPISGHRSVSWYQQTPGQGLQFLFEYFSETQRNKGNFPGRFSGRQFSNSRSEMNVSTLELGDSALYLCASSLAGSGGQLADTQYFGPGTRLTVL.

This clonotype was counted at least ten times. This chain joins TRBV29-1 and TRBJ2-5; weak D call: TRBD2 (6 bases). The ends were cut back, 5 bases at V and 5 bases at J, with 12 bases in the middle. CDR3 length: 12 residues. Germline V gene lookup returns CDR1 SQVTM and CDR2 ANQGSEA. The CDR3: CSVRGVGETQYF. The CDR3 coding sequence is TGCAGCGTTCGCGGGGTCGGGGAGACCCAGTACTTC.

The rearrangement uses TRBV19 and TRBJ1-1; no clear D gene. Germline CDR1 is LNHDA and CDR2 is SQIVND (reference sequence). The CDR3 loop spans 14 amino acids. V was pared by 2 bases and J by 1 base, with 8 bases between. CDR3 amino acids: CASSIRTANTEAFF. CDR3 in DNA: TGTGCCAGTAGTATACGGACCGCGAACACTGAAGCTTTCTTT.

This clonotype was counted between two and nine times. J is TRBJ2-7 and V is TRBV20-1; 10 nucleotides agree with TRBD1. Germline values: CDR1 DFQATT, CDR2 SNEGSKA (reference sequence). The CDR3 runs to 16 residues. V lost 2 bases, J lost 4 bases, and 11 bases stayed unmatched. The CDR3 DNA reads as TGCAGTGCTAGACGAAGACAGGGGGCTGTCGGGTACGAGCAGTACTTC. It codes for CSARRRQGAVGYEQYF.

This clonotype was found a few times. This chain uses TRBV27 with TRBJ2-7, with 8 bases identical to TRBD2. The J segment lost 4 bases and the V segment lost 3 bases, leaving 11 bases of the junction unmatched. CDR1 is MNHEY, CDR2 SMNVEV, per germline (reference sequence). This CDR3 is built from 16 residues. The CDR3 region is CASSFVAGGFFYEQYF. The CDR3 region has the DNA TGTGCCAGCAGTTTTGTGGCGGGGGGCTTTTTTTACGAGCAGTACTTC.

This clonotype has a handful of counts. The J gene is TRBJ1-2, the V gene TRBV12-3 or TRBV12-4, with D tentatively TRBD1 (6 bases). The CDR3 contains 16 residues. Trimming cost V 1 base and J 2 bases, with 14 bases left between them. The CDR3 region is CASSLEFGQNNYGYTF. CDR3 bases: TGTGCCAGCAGTTTAGAATTTGGACAGAACAACTATGGCTACACCTTC.

The chain uses TRBV29-1 and TRBJ2-2, with TRBD2 matching over 10 bases. Germline CDR1 and CDR2: SQVTM and ANQGSEA. There are 15 residues in the CDR3. V shed 2 bases, J shed 5 bases, and the junction held 5 bases outside the gene matches. CDR3 amino acids: CSVELAGAKTGELFF. CDR3 DNA sequence: TGCAGCGTTGAACTAGCGGGGGCCAAAACCGGGGAGCTGTTTTTT.

This clonotype was counted at least ten times. The V call is TRBV20-1, the J call TRBJ2-4, with 7 bases that match TRBD1. CDR3 length: 12 amino acids. CDR1 DFQATT and CDR2 SNEGSKA come from the germline V gene (reference sequence). The ends lost 2 bases at V and 8 bases at J; junction bases unmatched: 3. The CDR3 spells CSARPTGDIQYF. CDR3 in DNA: TGCAGTGCTAGACCCACAGGGGACATTCAGTACTTC.

Many counts were recorded for this clonotype. This chain uses TRBV29-1 with TRBJ1-4, with 9 bases matching TRBD1. This CDR3 contains 13 residues. Losses at the gene ends were 7 bases for V and 5 bases for J; bases not matched to a gene: 5. CDR1 is SQVTM and CDR2 is ANQGSEA in the germline V gene. The CDR3 sequence: CSAAGQGNEKLFF. The CDR3 coding sequence is TGCAGCGCCGCGGGACAGGGAAATGAAAAACTGTTTTTT.

This clonotype has only a few counts. This chain connects TRBV20-1 to TRBJ2-3; 8 bases are shared with TRBD2. CDR3 length: 14 amino acids. The junction had 6 bases not matched to a gene; V was cut back by 1 base and J by 6 bases. Per germline, CDR1 DFQATT and CDR2 SNEGSKA (reference sequence). CDR3 residues: CSARAGGPDDTQYF. The CDR3 DNA sequence: TGCAGTGCTAGAGCGGGGGGGCCGGATGATACGCAGTATTTT.

This clonotype was seen a few times. The chain couples TRBV5-5 to TRBJ1-2, with TRBD1 matching over 9 bases. The CDR3 contains 15 residues. The V segment lost 4 bases and the J segment 3 bases; nucleotides outside the gene matches: 7. Germline V gene data show CDR1 as SGHKS and CDR2 as YYEKEE (reference sequence). In DNA, the CDR3 is TGTGCCAGCAGCGGTCCCGGGACAGGGTACTATGGCTACACCTTC. Translated: CASSGPGTGYYGYTF. The complete variable domain, with remaining parts taken from reference TRBV5-5 and TRBJ1-2, reads DAGVTQSPTHLIKTRGQQVTLRCSPISGHKSVSWYQQVLGQGPQFIFQYYEKEERGRGNFPDRFSARQFPNYSSELNVNALLLGDSALYLCASSGPGTGYYGYTFGSGTRLTVV.

V is TRBV10-3 and J is TRBJ1-1; TRBD1 matches at 9 bases. The V segment lost 10 bases and the J segment 1 base; nucleotides outside the gene matches: 10. The CDR3 extends over 15 amino acids. Germline CDR1 ENHRY, CDR2 SYGVKD. The CDR3 spells CASDDRGERNTEAFF. CDR3 sequence (DNA): TGTGCCAGCGATGACAGGGGGGAGAGGAACACTGAAGCTTTCTTT.

This sequence joins TRBV20-1 and TRBJ2-7; possible D gene TRBD2, 7 bases. V lost 0 bases and J lost 6, with 24 bases in between. The CDR3 is 17 residues long. Germline CDR1 is DFQATT and CDR2 is SNEGSKA (reference sequence). The CDR3 bases are TGCAGTGCTAGAGATCTCTCGGGCGGGGGCTCTAGGGGCGAGCAGTACTTC. This codes for CSARDLSGGGSRGEQYF.

The chain carries TRBV7-2 and TRBJ2-1; D unresolved. The V end was cut by 6 bases, the J end by 2 bases, with 8 bases between. The CDR3 runs to 13 residues. Germline V CDR1 and CDR2: SGHTA, FQGNSA. The CDR3 spells CASSPVTYNEQFF. The CDR3 DNA reads TGTGCCAGCAGTCCCGTGACCTACAATGAGCAGTTCTTC.

This clonotype showed up just a few times. V is TRBV13 and J is TRBJ2-7; tentative D call: TRBD1 (5 bases). The CDR3 loop spans 15 amino acids. Germline lookup yields CDR1 PRHDT and CDR2 FYEKMQ (reference sequence). V lost 4 bases and J lost 4, with 17 bases in between. In nucleotides, the CDR3 is TGTGCCAGCAGCTCAACAGGACGACCATCATACGAGCAGTACTTC. Translating gives CASSSTGRPSYEQYF.

This clonotype has just a few counts. The chain couples TRBV4-2 to TRBJ2-3, with a possible D match to TRBD2 (7 bases). V lost 0 bases and J 4 bases, leaving 14 bases between the germline ends. Germline CDR1 is LGHNA and CDR2 is YNFKEQ. The CDR3 extends over 16 amino acids. The CDR3 loop is CASSQDAGAGSDTQYF. For the CDR3, the DNA is TGTGCCAGCAGCCAAGACGCGGGGGCAGGATCAGATACGCAGTATTTT.

This clonotype has a count of ten or more. This rearrangement joins TRBV4-2 to TRBJ2-3; D is uncertain. Trimming cost V 2 bases and J 6 bases, with 15 bases left between them. The CDR3 consists of 15 residues. Germline V CDR1 and CDR2: LGHNA, YNFKEQ. The CDR3 coding sequence is TGTGCCAGCAGCCAATCCCCAGTCGGAGTGGATACGCAGTATTTT. Its translation is CASSQSPVGVDTQYF.